One and the same sample provided the 9 T cell receptor beta chains below, sequenced in a study of T cell repertoires in cytomegalovirus infection. One entry per CDR3 protein, called by TCRdb with MiXCR from the reads. In the table there are around 430,000 distinct CDR3 sequences, about 39% of which are singletons. Their cognate antigens are unknown. The specimen comprised cultured PBMCs, sampled from culture after CMV antigen stimulation. The receptors shown here come from a human donor in good health (CMV status not recorded). Some clones in this sample may be carry-over from other donors' samples.

CDR3 DNA: TGCAGGTCATCCGGGAACAATGAGCAGTTCTTC. Residues: CRSSGNNEQFF. The chain is built from TRBV20-1 and TRBJ2-1; D perhaps matches TRBD2 (5 bases). This CDR3 has 11 residues. Per germline, CDR1 DFQATT and CDR2 SNEGSKA (reference sequence).

The rearrangement joins TRBV20-1 to TRBJ2-1, with D uncertain. The germline V gene has CDR1 DFQATT and CDR2 SNEGSKA (reference sequence). The CDR3 is made up of 13 amino acids. V lost 3 bases and J lost 6, with 12 bases in between. CDR3 in amino acids: CSASRRPGNEQFF. The CDR3 region has the DNA TGCAGTGCTAGCCGTAGGCCGGGCAATGAGCAGTTCTTC.

The sample holds a few counts of this clonotype. The chain carries TRBV7-2 and TRBJ1-1; weak D call: TRBD1 (5 bases). V gave up 5 bases and J gave up 3 bases, with 16 bases separating them. Germline CDR1 and CDR2: SGHTA and FQGNSA. The CDR3 length is 15 residues. CDR3 protein: CASSQTGPTYTEAFF. DNA for the CDR3: TGTGCCAGCAGCCAGACGGGACCGACCTACACTGAAGCTTTCTTT.

The chain combines TRBV19 with TRBJ2-3; TRBD2 aligns across 13 bases. The J segment lost 3 bases and the V segment lost 6 bases, leaving 3 bases of the junction unmatched. Germline V gives CDR1 LNHDA, CDR2 SQIVND (reference sequence). This CDR3 has 15 residues. In DNA, the CDR3 is TGTGCCAGTAGACGGACTAGCGGGGGAACAGATACGCAGTATTTT. Its protein is CASRRTSGGTDTQYF.

This chain connects TRBV11-2 to TRBJ2-1; 7 positions agree with TRBD2. CDR1 is SGHAT, CDR2 FQNNGV, per germline. V shed 4 bases, J shed 10 bases, and the junction held 10 bases outside the gene matches. CDR3 length: 14 residues. In nucleotides, the CDR3 is TGTGCCAGCAGCTCCTGGACTAGTTCGGGGGAGCAGTTCTTC. Its translation: CASSSWTSSGEQFF.

The J gene is TRBJ1-2, the V gene TRBV20-1; 9 bases match TRBD1. V was pared by 0 bases and J by 6 bases, with 5 bases of the junction left unmatched. Per the germline V gene, CDR1 is DFQATT and CDR2 is SNEGSKA (reference sequence). The CDR3 totals 14 residues. The CDR3 nucleotides are TGCAGTGCTAGAGATCGGGACAGGGTGGATGGCTACACCTTC. Translating it yields CSARDRDRVDGYTF.

This chain connects TRBV7-2 to TRBJ2-7, with 7 bases identical to TRBD1. The V segment lost 6 bases and the J segment 6 bases; nucleotides outside the gene matches: 8. CDR3 length equals 13 residues. From germline, CDR1 is SGHTA and CDR2 FQGNSA. The CDR3 loop is CASSYQGELEQYF. CDR3 sequence (DNA): TGTGCCAGCAGTTACCAGGGGGAACTCGAGCAGTACTTC.

This chain links TRBV7-2 with TRBJ1-6; a possible D gene is TRBD1 (5 bases). Between the trimmed V and J ends, which lost 5 bases and 8 bases, there was a span of 16 bases. The CDR3 is 15 residues long. CDR1 and CDR2 (germline): SGHTA, FQGNSA. CDR3 region: CASSLGARGYSPLHF. In DNA, the CDR3 is TGTGCCAGCAGCCTTGGGGCCCGGGGATATTCACCCCTCCACTTT. Full variable domain (rest looked up from reference TRBV7-2 and TRBJ1-6): GAGVSQSPSNKVTEKGKDVELRCDPISGHTALYWYRQSLGQGLEFLIYFQGNSAPDKSGLPSDRFSAERTGGSVSTLTIQRTQQEDSAVYLCASSLGARGYSPLHFGNGTRLTVT.

This clonotype was counted ten times or more. This chain joins TRBV6-1 and TRBJ2-2; no definite D call. Germline V lookup: CDR1 MNHNS, CDR2 SASEGT. This CDR3 is 12 amino acids long. The ends were cut back, 6 bases at V and 1 base at J, with 3 bases in the middle. The CDR3: CASRGNTGELFF. CDR3 nucleotide sequence: TGTGCCAGCAGGGGGAACACCGGGGAGCTGTTTTTT.